The T cell receptor beta chain described here comes from a study of shared clonotypes between healthy human individuals. In the naive CD8 group, cells lacked CD45RO and were positively selected for CCR7, so terminally differentiated effector memory CD45RA+ cells were left out. The V gene's germline CDR1 is SEHNR and CDR2 FQNEAQ (reference sequence). V was shortened by 1 base and J by 0 bases, with 3 bases between the two germline ends. The CDR3 contains 14 residues. On this clone itself: Its antigen remains unknown.

Across several immunoSEQ plates, the genomic DNA of each subset was split evenly. TCRdb keeps only in-frame clones here, not all; method: immunoSEQ multiplex PCR. The repertoire holds 550,000 to 750,000 clones, with around 95% as singletons. The study, taken as a whole, reports: An anticipated effect of sequencing depth on clonotype sharing among donors was recognized.

The clonotype was recovered from a woman aged 25 to 39 in good health. Sequencing was done on a sample of naive CD8+ T cells sorted from blood. V usage is TRBV7-9 and J usage is TRBJ2-2; D is uncertain. This CDR3 reads CASSLGTNTGELFF. The CDR3 DNA follows: TGTGCCAGCAGCTTAGGAACGAACACCGGGGAGCTGTTTTTT.